This entry is about one T cell receptor beta chain. No cognate antigen has been identified for it. The sample originates from a study of CXCR3-negative and CXCR3-positive naive CD8 T cells (dated by TCRdb to between 2018 and 2020). For context, the study as a whole: In total, some 130 million TRB reads were obtained, corresponding to roughly 1.5 +/- 0.3 million reads per library. Diversity and physicochemical repertoire analyses were performed on some 10 donors pooled from two independent experiments. Naive subsets from roughly 5 donors and memory cells from 3 donors were included in the TRBV-TRBJ cluster analysis.

From its cysteine to its phenylalanine, the CDR3 spans 17 amino acids. DNA for this receptor is not on file. The CDR1 and CDR2 encoded by the germline V gene are SGHDN and FVKESK. Each CD8+ T cell subset was flow-sorted in triplicate, and a few hundred thousand cells per subset were placed directly into RLT lysis buffer. To keep memory contaminants out, a stringent definition of naive CD8+ T cells was applied: CD45RO-CCR7+CD27+CD95-. Peripheral blood mononuclear cells were isolated from buffy coats using standard density gradient centrifugation. A FACSAria III was used to flow-sort naive CXCR3-negative and CXCR3-positive CD8+ T cells. An RNeasy Mini Kit was used to extract total RNA from the sorted cells. Reads for this sample came from a NextSeq 550. The Human TCR Profiling Kit (MiLaboratory) was used to prepare UMI-labeled 5' RACE TRB cDNA libraries. The full amount of extracted RNA was used for cDNA synthesis, and the full amount of resulting cDNA was used for PCR amplification. The libraries were made side by side, with each library going through the same number of PCR cycles. Under the source paper's analysis protocol: MIGEC and MiXCR extracted about 48,000 +/- 9,800 unique UMI-labeled TRB cDNA molecules per library, requiring at least two reads per UMI. On average, about 40,000 +/- 10,000 functional in-frame TRB CDR3 nucleotide clonotypes lacking stop codons were found per library. Diversity metrics, including normalized Shannon-Wiener and Chao1, were computed in VDJtools after downsampling to 5000 UMI-labeled TRB molecules per sample. Clonotype-size-weighted physicochemical properties of the central five CDR3 residues (interaction energy, strength, volume and Kidera factor 4) were computed in VDJtools. Reprocessed by TCRdb, the reads give a single entry per CDR3 protein sequence, without DNA. TCRdb, not the authors, supplied the V and J calls. The table for this sample shows roughly 120,000 distinct CDR3 sequences. The ten most abundant clones make up about 0.54% of the sample.

Here is what the overall study found, with its caveats: Freshly isolated PBMCs were used for most assays because CXCR3 expression partially decreased after cryopreservation. Because surface CD5, which is linked to self-reactivity in mice, was comparable between the naive subsets, TCR interaction strength was also inferred from the physicochemical properties of TRB CDR3s. Compared with CXCR3-negative naive cells, CXCR3-positive naive cells had TRB CDR3s with higher hydrophobicity (lower Kidera factor 4), lower energy, and higher strength and volume indices. Within the same donor, TRBV-TRBJ usage looked similar between naive CXCR3-negative and CXCR3-positive cells, but memory cells had distinct patterns. Comparably high repertoire diversity was found in both naive subsets, whereas much lower repertoire diversity was found in memory CD8+ T cells.

The sequence came from a human donor in good health. Some clones in this sample may be carry-over from other donors' samples. The rearrangement joined TRBV14 to TRBJ2-3; TCRdb selects TRBD1, and the lack of DNA leaves this call unchecked. Material for sequencing was naive CXCR3+ CD8+ T cells from blood. The sample's cell subset or site label, decoded: CD45RO-CCR7+CD27+CD95- naive CD8+ T cells expressing CXCR3 (TNR3+). The CDR3 here reads CASSRISYRGDTDTQYF.